Included here is one T cell receptor beta chain sequence, with context. This sample stems from a study of beta chain features in type 1 diabetes. Every isolated RNA sample was fully reverse transcribed, so sequencing captured expressed TCRB transcripts. Only in-frame clones appear in the TCRdb table, and some are missing; sequencing was by immunoSEQ multiplex PCR. This table has hundreds of thousands of clones, approximately 30% appearing once. Germline values: CDR1 PRHDT, CDR2 FYEKMQ (reference sequence). Trimming removed 2 bases at V and 5 bases at J, with 10 bases between. CDR3 length equals 13 residues.

V is TRBV13 and J is TRBJ2-7, with D possibly matching TRBD1 (6 bases). The sample consisted of naive CD4+ T cells from blood. The clonotype was recovered from a man younger than 35 in good health. The CDR3 spells CASSLPRGHEQYF. The CDR3 coding sequence is TGTGCCAGCAGCTTACCCAGGGGCCACGAGCAGTACTTC.